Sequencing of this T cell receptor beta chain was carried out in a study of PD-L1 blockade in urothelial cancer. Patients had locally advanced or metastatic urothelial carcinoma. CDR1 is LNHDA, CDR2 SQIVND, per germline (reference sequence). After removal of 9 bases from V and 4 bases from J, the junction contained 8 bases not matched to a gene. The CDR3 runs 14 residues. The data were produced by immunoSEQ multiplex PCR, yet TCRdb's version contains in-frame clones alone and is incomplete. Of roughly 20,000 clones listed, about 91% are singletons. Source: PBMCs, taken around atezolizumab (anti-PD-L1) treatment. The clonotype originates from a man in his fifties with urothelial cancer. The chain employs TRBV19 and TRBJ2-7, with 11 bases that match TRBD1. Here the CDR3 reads CASAPRDRGYEQYF. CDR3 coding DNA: TGTGCCAGCGCTCCCCGGGACAGGGGGTACGAGCAGTACTTC.